Each of the 19 T cell receptor beta chains below was sequenced from the same sample in a study of blood T cells in healthy people across ages. The use of a sample-barcoded 5' primer and a J-beta primer mix characterized a second PCR of roughly 6 to 12 cycles. TCRdb recomputed calls from the 5' RACE reads with MiXCR, one row per CDR3 protein. The sample lists 870,000 or so distinct CDR3 sequences; around 30% were seen once. The sequenced sample was blood. These receptors came from a woman aged 80 or over in good health.

V and J are TRBV7-2 and TRBJ2-1, with 7 bases aligning to TRBD2. CDR1 SGHTA and CDR2 FQGNSA come from the germline V gene. The CDR3 totals 17 residues. The J segment lost 0 bases and the V segment lost 5 bases, leaving 10 bases of the junction unmatched. CDR3: CASSDRPSGNSYNEQFF. DNA of the CDR3: TGTGCCAGCAGCGACCGACCGAGCGGGAACTCCTACAATGAGCAGTTCTTC. The entire variable domain, with the rest obtained from reference TRBV7-2 and TRBJ2-1, is as follows: GAGVSQSPSNKVTEKGKDVELRCDPISGHTALYWYRQSLGQGLEFLIYFQGNSAPDKSGLPSDRFSAERTGGSVSTLTIQRTQQEDSAVYLCASSDRPSGNSYNEQFFGPGTRLTVL.

This clonotype occurred many times. The chain recombines TRBV7-9 with TRBJ2-1; 7 nucleotides align to TRBD1. The CDR3 totals 15 residues. CDR1 SEHNR and CDR2 FQNEAQ come from the germline V gene (reference sequence). The J segment lost 7 bases and the V segment lost 5 bases, leaving 11 bases of the junction unmatched. The CDR3 DNA reads as TGTGCCAGCAGCCCACAGGGGAATACGGAAAATGAGCAGTTCTTC. Translated, it gives CASSPQGNTENEQFF.

In this sample, this clonotype turned up many times. This chain connects TRBV6-2 or TRBV6-3 to TRBJ2-5; 8 nucleotides line up with TRBD2. V was clipped by 7 bases and J by 5 bases; unmatched bases: 12. This CDR3 region has 15 residues. The germline gives CDR1 MNHEY, CDR2 SVGEGT. The DNA of the CDR3 is TGTGCCAGCACTGGTCAGCGGGGGCCCGGGGAGACCCAGTACTTC. It specifies CASTGQRGPGETQYF.

This clonotype was observed many times. J is TRBJ1-2 and V is TRBV12-3 or TRBV12-4; TRBD1 matches at 7 bases. After removal of 5 bases from V and 4 bases from J, the junction contained 4 bases not matched to a gene. The CDR3 spans 13 residues. CDR3 in DNA: TGTGCCAGCAGTCCCAACAGGGGCTATGGCTACACCTTC. It encodes CASSPNRGYGYTF.

This sequence joins TRBV12-3 or TRBV12-4 and TRBJ2-2; D gene ambiguous. Trimming removed 6 bases from V and 7 bases from J, with 15 bases in between. The CDR3 is made up of 14 amino acids. This CDR3 is CASRYRLHSGELFF. For the CDR3, the DNA is TGTGCCAGCAGATATAGACTCCATAGCGGGGAGCTGTTTTTT.

This clonotype was picked up a small number of times. The V and J genes are TRBV7-2 and TRBJ2-2, with D hard to call. The germline V gene has CDR1 SGHTA and CDR2 FQGNSA. The CDR3 totals 14 residues. V dropped 4 bases and J dropped 1 base, with 7 bases sitting between them. The CDR3 DNA sequence: TGTGCCAGCAGCTCCACATGGAACACCGGGGAGCTGTTTTTT. It encodes CASSSTWNTGELFF.

As for this clonotype: A clone one base away is much larger, so this may be a read error. The chain has TRBV9 and TRBJ2-5, with 8 nucleotides matching TRBD1. With the DNA end fitting TRBJ2-7 better, the J assignment may be wrong. The CDR3 totals 15 residues. The germline gives CDR1 SGDLS, CDR2 YYNGEE. The chain's CDR3 is CASSVAGTGRDEQYF. In DNA, the CDR3 is TGTGCCAGCAGCGTAGCCGGGACAGGCCGCGACGAGCAGTACTTC.

In this sample, this clonotype turned up many times. The gene calls are TRBV6-5 and TRBJ1-2, with 7 bases lining up with TRBD1. Germline V gene sequence: CDR1 MNHEY, CDR2 SVGAGI. Trimming took 5 bases from V and 6 from J; bases not matched to a gene: 6. The CDR3 has 13 residues. The CDR3 region is CASSGRGLDGYTF. DNA of the CDR3: TGTGCCAGCAGTGGCAGGGGGTTGGATGGCTACACCTTC.

The count of this clonotype is one. The genes are TRBV6-2 or TRBV6-3 and TRBJ1-1; D is unclear. Germline V CDR1 and CDR2: MNHEY, SVGEGT. CDR3 length: 15 amino acids. Trimming took 5 bases from V and 6 from J, leaving 19 bases between them. CDR3 DNA sequence: TGTGCCAGCAGTCCCCTGGGAGGGCAAGTATCTGAAGCTTTCTTT. Translating gives CASSPLGGQVSEAFF.

The sample holds many counts of this clonotype. The rearrangement links TRBV5-1 to TRBJ1-2, with D uncertain. Germline V gives CDR1 SGHRS, CDR2 YFSETQ. The V and J ends lost 0 bases and 5 bases respectively, with 14 bases between them. The CDR3 is 15 amino acids. The CDR3 sequence: CASSLEKSPSYGYTF. Written as DNA, the CDR3 is TGCGCCAGCAGCTTGGAAAAGAGCCCTTCGTATGGCTACACCTTC.

The chain recombines TRBV30 with TRBJ2-7; the D gene is possibly TRBD1 (6 bases). V gave up 2 bases and J gave up 3 bases, with 14 bases separating them. The CDR3 covers 14 residues. The germline CDR1 and CDR2 sequences are GTSNPN and SVGIG (reference sequence). DNA for the CDR3: TGTGCCTGGAGTTCCGGGACATCTCACTACGAGCAGTACTTC. Encoded protein: CAWSSGTSHYEQYF.

Points on this clonotype: A read error is possible here, since a much larger clone lies one base away. The CDR3 region is CASSLREGGEKRFF. The DNA for the CDR3 is TGTGCCAGCAGTTTACGGGAAGGAGGTGAAAAACGGTTTTTT. The chain couples TRBV12-3 or TRBV12-4 to TRBJ1-4; D not certain. CDR3 length: 14 amino acids.

The chain employs TRBV6-2 or TRBV6-3 and TRBJ1-5, with unresolved D. The CDR3 runs 13 residues. With 2 bases removed from V and 3 bases from J, the gap between germline ends came to 5 bases. Germline CDR1 reads MNHEY; CDR2 reads SVGEGT. CDR3: CASSYLPNQPQHF. Here the CDR3 DNA reads TGTGCCAGCAGTTACCTTCCCAATCAGCCCCAGCATTTT.

This clonotype was seen many times. The chain employs TRBV20-1 and TRBJ2-7, with a weak D call TRBD1 (5 bases). The V and J ends lost 3 bases and 0 bases respectively, with 18 bases between them. CDR1 and CDR2 (germline): DFQATT, SNEGSKA (reference sequence). The CDR3 is 16 amino acids. The CDR3 coding sequence is TGCAGTGCTAGTTTAAGACAGCTCTTGAGCTCCTACGAGCAGTACTTC. Translating gives CSASLRQLLSSYEQYF.

The chain employs TRBV29-1 and TRBJ1-1; D is unresolved. The CDR3 runs 9 residues. V lost 5 bases, J lost 5 bases, and 3 bases lay in between. Germline CDR1 and CDR2: SQVTM and ANQGSEA. The CDR3 is CSVSTEAFF. The CDR3 coding sequence is TGCAGCGTTTCTACTGAAGCTTTCTTT.

The chain uses TRBV30 and TRBJ2-5, with D tentatively TRBD1 (6 bases). This CDR3 contains 13 residues. With 4 bases removed from V and 7 bases from J, the gap between germline ends came to 16 bases. From germline, CDR1 is GTSNPN and CDR2 SVGIG (reference sequence). For the CDR3, the DNA is TGTGCCTGGAACCGGGACACCCCTAGGACCCAGTACTTC. This codes for CAWNRDTPRTQYF.

Comments on this clonotype: This could be a read error, since a much larger clone is one nucleotide away. V and J are TRBV4-3 and TRBJ2-4, with a tentative D call TRBD1 (5 bases). Germline CDR1 and CDR2: LGHNA and YSLEER. This CDR3 spans 16 amino acids. CDR3 sequence reads: CAGSQSPGMRWDIQYF. The DNA for the CDR3 is TGCGCCGGCAGCCAAAGCCCAGGGATGCGTTGGGACATTCAGTACTTC.

The table lists this clonotype with a few counts. The chain couples TRBV5-1 to TRBJ1-6; D is uncertain. The CDR3 extends over 14 amino acids. The germline V and J ends were trimmed by 2 bases and 10 bases, with 13 bases remaining between them. Germline CDR1 is SGHRS and CDR2 is YFSETQ. CDR3 residues: CASSFRTAGSPLHF. CDR3 DNA sequence: TGCGCCAGCAGCTTCCGGACGGCCGGGTCACCCCTCCACTTT. The full variable domain, in which reference TRBV5-1 and TRBJ1-6 provide the parts outside the CDR3, is KAGVTQTPRYLIKTRGQQVTLSCSPISGHRSVSWYQQTPGQGLQFLFEYFSETQRNKGNFPGRFSGRQFSNSRSEMNVSTLELGDSALYLCASSFRTAGSPLHFGNGTRLTVT.

The V gene is TRBV3-1, the J gene TRBJ2-3; perhaps TRBD2 as D (6 bases). The germline CDR1 and CDR2 sequences are LGHDT and YNNKEL (reference sequence). V was cut by 4 bases and J by 5 bases, with 16 bases left in between. The CDR3 has 15 amino acids. As DNA, the CDR3 is TGTGCCAGCAGCCGCCGGGAGAGGCGTATAGATACGCAGTATTTT. The encoded protein is CASSRRERRIDTQYF.